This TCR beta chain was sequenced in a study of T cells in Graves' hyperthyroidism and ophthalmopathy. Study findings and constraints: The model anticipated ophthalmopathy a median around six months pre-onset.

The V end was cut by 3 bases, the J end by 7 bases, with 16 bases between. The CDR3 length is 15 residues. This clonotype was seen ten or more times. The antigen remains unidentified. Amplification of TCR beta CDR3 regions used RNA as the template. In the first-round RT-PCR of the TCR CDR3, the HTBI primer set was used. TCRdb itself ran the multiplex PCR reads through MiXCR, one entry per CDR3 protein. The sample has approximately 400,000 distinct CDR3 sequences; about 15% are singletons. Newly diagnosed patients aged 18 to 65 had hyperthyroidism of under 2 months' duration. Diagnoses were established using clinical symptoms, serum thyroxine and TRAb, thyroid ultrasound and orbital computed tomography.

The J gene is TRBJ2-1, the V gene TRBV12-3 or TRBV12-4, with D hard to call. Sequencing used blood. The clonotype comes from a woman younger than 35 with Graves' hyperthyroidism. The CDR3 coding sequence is TGTGCCAGCAGTTTTGACCACGCGATCCCTAATGAGCAGTTCTTC. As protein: CASSFDHAIPNEQFF.